Below, one TCR beta chain is given with its context. The antigen is not known. In patients chosen for sequencing, flow cytometry had shown CD8+CD57+ cell expansion. This record belongs to a study of CD8+CD57+ T cells in acquired aplastic anemia. Broader study findings: With respect to CD8+ Simpson's diversity, patients and controls did not differ significantly. The same twenty-nine CD8+ CDR3 sequences occurred in patients and in controls.

Investigators profiled TCR beta VDJ and CDR3 from genomic DNA template. TCRdb re-derived calls from the reads in MiXCR, one entry per CDR3 protein. The sample lists 180,000 or so distinct CDR3 sequences, over 40% seen once, with about 1.8% in the top ten. Trimming cost V 7 bases and J 0 bases; bases outside gene matches: 6. This CDR3 spans 15 amino acids. Germline CDR1 and CDR2: KGHDR and SFDVKD. The TCR comes from a human donor with aplastic anemia. The chain carries TRBV24-1 and TRBJ2-3; TRBD2 aligns across 7 bases. Sequenced input: sorted CD4+, CD8+, or CD8+CD57+ T cells (not recorded which) from PBMCs. CDR3 loop: CATREAGVSTDTQYF. The CDR3 bases are TGTGCCACCAGGGAGGCGGGGGTTAGCACAGATACGCAGTATTTT.